This T cell receptor (beta chain) originates from a study of T cells in Graves' hyperthyroidism and ophthalmopathy. TCR beta CDR3 regions were amplified from RNA. The HTBI set primed first-round TCR CDR3 RT-PCR. TCRdb reprocessed the multiplex PCR reads via MiXCR and lists one record per CDR3 protein. In the table there are 620,000 or so distinct CDR3 sequences, roughly 15% of which are singletons. Any patient presenting with uncontrolled infection, other autoimmune disease, pregnancy or lactation was left out. The CDR3 loop spans 18 amino acids. Trimming removed 1 base from V and 2 bases from J, with 22 bases in between. Germline lookup yields CDR1 DFQATT and CDR2 SNEGSKA (reference sequence). A note on this clonotype: Its matching antigen is unknown.

Study-wide results and limits: From stable hyperthyroidism, ophthalmopathy was separated by a 13 V-J model.

Sequences were obtained from blood. The chain uses TRBV20-1 and TRBJ2-3; D is ambiguous. This TCR was sampled from a woman aged 50 to 60 with Graves' ophthalmopathy. The CDR3 nucleotides are TGCAGTGCTAGAGCCCAAACCACAGACGGAACACCCACAGATACGCAGTATTTT. Encoded protein: CSARAQTTDGTPTDTQYF.